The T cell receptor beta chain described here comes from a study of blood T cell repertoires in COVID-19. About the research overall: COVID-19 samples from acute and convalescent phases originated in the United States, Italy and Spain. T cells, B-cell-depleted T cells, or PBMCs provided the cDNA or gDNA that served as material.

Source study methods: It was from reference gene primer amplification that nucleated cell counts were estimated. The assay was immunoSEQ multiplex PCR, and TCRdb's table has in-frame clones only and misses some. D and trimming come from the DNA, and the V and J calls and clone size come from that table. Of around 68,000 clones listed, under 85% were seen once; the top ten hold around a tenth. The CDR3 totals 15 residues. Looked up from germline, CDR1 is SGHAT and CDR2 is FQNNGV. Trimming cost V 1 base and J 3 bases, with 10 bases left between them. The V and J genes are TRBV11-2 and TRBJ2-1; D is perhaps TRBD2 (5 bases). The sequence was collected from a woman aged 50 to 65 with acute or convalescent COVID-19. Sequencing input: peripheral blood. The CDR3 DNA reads TGTGCCAGCAGCTTAGCGGGCGGGTACTACAATGAGCAGTTCTTC. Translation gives CASSLAGGYYNEQFF.